This TCR beta chain was sequenced in a study of blood T cell repertoires in COVID-19 (dated by TCRdb to the early 2020s). For the wider study: Samples covering the acute and convalescent phases of COVID-19 were provided by collaborators in the United States, Italy and Spain. The material from the prospective study consisted of cDNA or gDNA derived from T cells, B-cell-depleted T cells, or PBMCs. The dataset comprised deeply sampled blood TCRbeta repertoires from subjects exposed to, actively infected with, or recovered from COVID-19. A freely available public database, intended as a resource for researchers studying the immune response to SARS-CoV-2, is where the repertoires were released. Samples were obtained from the ongoing ImmuneRACE study (first 160 participants) and from roughly 1,300 subjects provided by 6 global collaborators. A de-identified subject ID, COVID-19 status, age in years and sex were almost always included in the sample metadata. HLA class I and class II types, where available, came from metadata supplied by the sample provider rather than from assay-based typing.

Points on this clone: What this receptor recognizes is not known. Base quality data are lacking; no much larger clone is found one base away.

The germline V gene (reference sequence) yields LNHDA for CDR1 and SQIVND for CDR2. Trimming at the junction amounts to 8 bases on V and 3 bases on J, and the germline ends lie 10 bases apart. From the cysteine through the phenylalanine, the CDR3 covers 13 amino acids. The only DNA kept is the CDR3, 39 bases in frame from the first base. Results the study describes overall, beyond this receptor: Clinical and demographic metadata were provided uncurated, with the amount varying by source and participant.

TCRbeta CDR3 regions were amplified from genomic DNA using the immunoSEQ Assay, a bias-controlled multiplex PCR. Per the source publication's procedure: Nucleated cell counts per sample were estimated from amplification of reference gene primers within the assay. To quantify the absolute abundance of each unique TCRbeta CDR3 rearrangement, sequence reads were collapsed and filtered. For each sample, productive Simpson clonality was calculated as the square root of Simpson's diversity index over productive rearrangements. TCRdb carries this immuneACCESS record with in-frame sequences only. Its versions omit some clonotypes, under half of them owing to an unresolved V gene in the studies checked, with the rest unexplained. That table gives V, J and clone size, and the DNA gave D and trimming. In all, the sample holds 150,000 to 200,000 clones, and 80% of those were seen once. The ten largest clonotypes hold roughly 6% of the sample.

Enrolling through a virtual design, the prospective study's participants ranged in age from roughly 18 to 95 years and lived across roughly 23 United States geographic areas. In the prospective study, participants were assigned to cohorts based on the clinical history participants reported in a screening survey and a study questionnaire. For ImmuneRACE Cohort 3, a participant was defined as recovered based on two consecutive negative NP/OP PCR tests, clearance by a healthcare professional, or resolution of symptoms. Each participant in the prospective study had whole blood, serum and a nasopharyngeal or oropharyngeal swab collected by mobile phlebotomists. Over an approximately two-month period, participants in the prospective study had the option of providing additional blood draws and questionnaires. Blood samples from the prospective study were shipped frozen or at room temperature prior to DNA extraction.

The TCR comes from a man aged 35-49 years who had recovered from COVID-19. The chain employs TRBV19 and TRBJ2-2; a tentative D call is TRBD2 (5 bases match). Input material: PBMCs or T cells enriched from blood (not recorded which). The CDR3 region has the sequence CASCGLDTGELFF. The nucleotides read TGTGCCAGTTGCGGACTGGACACCGGGGAGCTGTTTTTT.